These 20 T cell receptor beta chains came from one sample sequenced in a study of blood T cell repertoires in COVID-19. Some clones are missing from TCRdb's copy, which holds only in-frame ones; the method was immunoSEQ multiplex PCR. The sample yields around 250,000 clones, approximately 84% seen once. The sample consisted of PBMCs or T cells enriched from blood (not recorded which). These receptors were taken from a middle-aged man who had recovered from COVID-19.

This sequence joins TRBV5-4 and TRBJ2-3, with D possibly TRBD2 on 6 matching bases. Between the trimmed V and J ends, which lost 4 bases and 1 base, there was a span of 13 bases. The CDR3 is made up of 15 amino acids. Looked up from germline, CDR1 is SGHNT and CDR2 is YYREEE (reference sequence). CDR3 residues: CASSPGGTGTDTQYF. The DNA of the CDR3 is TGTGCCAGCAGCCCCGGAGGGACTGGCACAGATACGCAGTATTTT.

The chain has TRBV11-2 and TRBJ2-1; possibly TRBD2 for D (6 bases). V lost 2 bases and J 2 bases, leaving 10 bases between the germline ends. The CDR3 extends over 15 amino acids. Germline-derived CDR1 and CDR2 are SGHAT and FQNNGV. The CDR3: CASSLKAGPYNEQFF. Written as DNA, the CDR3 is TGTGCCAGCAGCTTAAAGGCGGGACCCTACAATGAGCAGTTCTTC.

This clone was observed at least ten times. The chain joins TRBV7-2 to TRBJ1-2; no reliable D call. The V end was cut by 5 bases, the J end by 4 bases, with 11 bases between. CDR1 and CDR2 (germline): SGHTA, FQGNSA. CDR3 length: 13 residues. The CDR3 DNA reads TGTGCCAGCAGCCCTGGGCAGCTCTATGGCTACACCTTC. This translates into CASSPGQLYGYTF.

V gene TRBV2 combines with J gene TRBJ2-7; the D is unclear. Germline CDR1 and CDR2: SNHLY and FYNNEI. CDR3 length: 13 amino acids. Trimming took 3 bases from V and 3 from J, leaving 9 bases between them. CDR3 region: CASSEADLYEQYF. CDR3 nucleotides: TGTGCCAGCAGTGAGGCGGATCTCTACGAGCAGTACTTC.

There are a few counts of this clone. This rearrangement joins TRBV10-1 to TRBJ1-5; D not resolved. The CDR3 consists of 14 residues. Trimming stripped 5 bases from V and 0 bases from J, with 8 bases between. Germline CDR1 and CDR2: WNHNN and SYGVQD (reference sequence). CDR3 sequence (DNA): TGCGCCAGCAGTCCGCGGCCTAGCAATCAGCCCCAGCATTTT. It translates to CASSPRPSNQPQHF.

The chain links TRBV9 to TRBJ2-5; 9 bases line up with TRBD1. CDR1 SGDLS and CDR2 YYNGEE come from the germline V gene. J was trimmed by 5 bases and V by 2 bases; bases with no gene match: 13. The CDR3 covers 17 residues. CDR3 protein: CASSVGTGIIEGETQYF. The CDR3 DNA reads TGTGCCAGCAGCGTTGGGACAGGGATCATCGAGGGGGAGACCCAGTACTTC.

There are a few counts of this clone. The gene calls are TRBV29-1 and TRBJ2-7; D is unresolved. V was cut by 2 bases and J by 10 bases, with 12 bases left in between. CDR1 and CDR2 (germline): SQVTM, ANQGSEA. CDR3 length: 11 amino acids. The DNA for the CDR3 is TGCAGCGTTGAATACCTTGGTACACAGTACTTC. Its protein product is CSVEYLGTQYF.

This sequence joins TRBV7-3 and TRBJ2-5; 10 nucleotides agree with TRBD1. The CDR3 totals 15 residues. Germline values: CDR1 SGHTA, CDR2 FQGTGA. Losses at the gene ends were 5 bases for V and 5 bases for J; bases not matched to a gene: 8. CDR3 sequence: CASSPRDRGSETQYF. The CDR3 DNA follows: TGTGCCAGCAGCCCCCGGGACAGGGGCTCTGAGACCCAGTACTTC.

The chain recombines TRBV6-6 with TRBJ1-5, with a weak D call TRBD1 (5 bases). V dropped 6 bases and J dropped 5 bases, with 11 bases sitting between them. CDR1 MNHNY and CDR2 SVGAGI come from the germline V gene (reference sequence). This CDR3 has 13 residues. CDR3 bases: TGTGCCAGCAGCCCGACAGAGTATCAGCCCCAGCATTTT. As protein: CASSPTEYQPQHF.

The rearrangement joins TRBV3-1 (or the pseudogene TRBV3-2) to TRBJ2-7, with D unresolved. Per germline, CDR1 LGHDT and CDR2 YNNKEL (reference sequence). V was pared by 4 bases and J by 9 bases, with 16 bases between. This CDR3 has 13 amino acids. The CDR3 sequence is CASSLNLGSGQYF. CDR3 DNA sequence: TGTGCCAGCAGCCTAAACCTAGGTTCCGGGCAGTACTTC.

V and J are TRBV18 and TRBJ2-1; maybe TRBD2 (6 bases). V lost 1 base and J 0 bases, leaving 13 bases between the germline ends. CDR1 is KGHSH, CDR2 LQKENI, per germline. This CDR3 is 17 amino acids long. CDR3 DNA sequence: TGTGCCAGCTCACCACGGGTGGGGGGAAACTCCTACAATGAGCAGTTCTTC. Its translation: CASSPRVGGNSYNEQFF.

The chain combines TRBV4-1 with TRBJ2-3, with 15 bases that match TRBD2. V gave up 2 bases and J gave up 4 bases; unmatched junction bases: 4. The CDR3 is 17 residues long. Germline CDR1 reads MGHRA; CDR2 reads YSYEKL. The CDR3 sequence is CASSQPGLAGGPDTQYF. The CDR3 DNA is TGCGCCAGCAGCCAACCGGGACTAGCGGGAGGCCCAGATACGCAGTATTTT.

The count of this clone is one. This sequence joins TRBV5-1 and TRBJ2-5, with D tentatively TRBD1 (5 bases). There are 13 residues in the CDR3. The V gene lost 6 bases and the J gene lost 4 bases, with 13 bases spanning the gap. CDR1 is SGHRS and CDR2 is YFSETQ in the germline V gene. CDR3 nucleotide sequence: TGCGCCAGCACCCCAGGGCTTAGAGAGACCCAGTACTTC. This encodes CASTPGLRETQYF.

The chain employs TRBV9 and TRBJ1-2, with D tentatively TRBD1 (6 bases). This CDR3 comprises 15 residues. Trimming took off 1 base at V and 0 bases at J, with 10 bases between the two ends. Germline V CDR1 and CDR2: SGDLS, YYNGEE. CDR3 bases: TGTGCCAGCAGCGTAAGGACAGACGCTAACTATGGCTACACCTTC. It specifies CASSVRTDANYGYTF.

V gene TRBV30 combines with J gene TRBJ1-1; 9 bases fit TRBD1. CDR1 is GTSNPN and CDR2 is SVGIG in the germline V gene (reference sequence). The CDR3 runs 16 residues. The junction had 14 bases not matched to a gene; V was cut back by 2 bases and J by 7 bases. DNA for the CDR3: TGTGCCTGGAGTCTTCTGTCCGGGACAGGGTCTCATGAAGCTTTCTTT. Translation gives CAWSLLSGTGSHEAFF.

This rearrangement joins TRBV29-1 to TRBJ1-1; 7 bases are a match to TRBD1. Trimming cost V 1 base and J 3 bases; bases outside gene matches: 2. Germline V CDR1 and CDR2: SQVTM, ANQGSEA. CDR3 length: 13 residues. This CDR3 reads CSVEAQGDTEAFF. Here the CDR3 DNA reads TGCAGCGTTGAAGCCCAGGGGGACACTGAAGCTTTCTTT. The full variable domain, its missing parts supplied by reference TRBV29-1 and TRBJ1-1, is SAVISQKPSRDICQRGTSLTIQCQVDSQVTMMFWYRQQPGQSLTLIATANQGSEATYESGFVIDKFPISRPNLTFSTLTVSNMSPEDSSIYLCSVEAQGDTEAFFGQGTRLTVV.

This clone was seen a handful of times. This chain connects TRBV4-1 to TRBJ2-7, with 8 bases aligning to TRBD2. Germline lookup yields CDR1 MGHRA and CDR2 YSYEKL. The CDR3 is 15 amino acids. The trim removed 6 bases at V and 4 bases at J, leaving 11 bases unmatched. The CDR3 DNA follows: TGCGCCAGCAGTCTTAGAGGACCTAGCGGGTACGAGCAGTACTTC. Translating gives CASSLRGPSGYEQYF.

V and J are TRBV28 and TRBJ2-2; TRBD1 aligns across 9 bases. Germline trimming cut 5 bases from V and 7 bases from J; bases unmatched to any gene: 5. This CDR3 has 14 residues. Germline CDR1 is MDHEN and CDR2 is SYDVKM. The CDR3 coding sequence is TGTGCCAGCAGTGGGACAGGGTCATACGGGGAGCTGTTTTTT. This gives the protein CASSGTGSYGELFF. The full variable domain, with the rest looked up from reference TRBV28 and TRBJ2-2, is DVKVTQSSRYLVKRTGEKVFLECVQDMDHENMFWYRQDPGLGLRLIYFSYDVKMKEKGDIPEGYSVSREKKERFSLILESASTNQTSMYLCASSGTGSYGELFFGEGSRLTVL.

This chain links TRBV18 with TRBJ1-2, with 7 bases fitting TRBD1. Germline assignment: CDR1 KGHSH and CDR2 LQKENI. This CDR3 is 13 amino acids long. V lost 2 bases and J lost 8; bases outside the gene matches: 5. CDR3 amino acids: CASSPDRVEGYTF. Written as DNA, the CDR3 is TGTGCCAGCTCACCAGACAGGGTCGAGGGCTACACCTTC.

This clone was observed a few times. This chain links TRBV7-2 with TRBJ2-5, with unresolved D. The V gene lost 1 base and the J gene lost 5 bases, with 11 bases spanning the gap. Germline CDR1 is SGHTA and CDR2 is FQGNSA. The CDR3 sequence is 14 residues long. CDR3 nucleotide sequence: TGTGCCAGCAGCTTAGTGGTCGGGTATGAGACCCAGTACTTC. Its translation: CASSLVVGYETQYF.